The rows below give T cell receptor beta chains drawn from one sample of a study of CD8 T cells in ankylosing spondylitis. Via MiXCR, TCRdb re-called the 5' RACE reads, giving one row per CDR3 protein. The table shows around 770,000 distinct CDR3 sequences, with 10% to 15% occurring only once. The sequencing input was blood, either unsorted or a sorted T cell fraction (not recorded which). These receptors were collected from a male donor with ankylosing spondylitis. Both conserved end residues are part of each CDR3. The D gene is left open where the match is weak. Only part of the rows carry a size: once, few, many, or a class if the clone is expanded.

CDR3: CAISEYDRGLNGYTF
DNA: TGTGCCATCAGTGAGTACGACAGGGGGTTAAATGGCTACACCTTC
V: TRBV10-3
size: few
J: TRBJ1-2
D: TRBD1

CDR3: CSATRTLNTGELFF
DNA: TGCAGTGCCACACGGACTCTGAACACCGGGGAGCTGTTTTTT
V: TRBV20-1
size: many
J: TRBJ2-2
D: -

CDR3: CASSLGYFYNEQFF
DNA: TGTGCCAGCAGCTTAGGATACTTTTACAATGAGCAGTTCTTC
V: TRBV7-2
size: -
J: TRBJ2-1
D: -

CDR3: CSVERGADEQYF
DNA: TGCAGCGTAGAAAGAGGGGCGGACGAGCAGTACTTC
V: TRBV29-1
size: -
J: TRBJ2-7
D: -

CDR3: CASRPGANTGELFF
DNA: TGTGCCAGCCGTCCAGGGGCGAACACCGGGGAGCTGTTTTTT
V: TRBV6-1
size: few
J: TRBJ2-2
D: -

CDR3: CAMSPGTSDWQFF
DNA: TGTGCCATGAGCCCCGGGACTAGCGATTGGCAGTTCTTC
V: TRBV5-4
size: -
J: TRBJ2-1
D: TRBD2

CDR3: CASSRGDRAGTEAFF
DNA: TGCGCCAGCAGCCGAGGAGACAGGGCCGGAACTGAAGCTTTCTTT
V: TRBV5-1
size: many
J: TRBJ1-1
D: TRBD1

CDR3: CASSDSRTDTQYF
DNA: TGTGCCAGTTCCGACAGTCGCACAGATACGCAGTATTTT
V: TRBV7-9
size: -
J: TRBJ2-3
D: -

CDR3: CASSLDRPDNEQFF
DNA: TGTGCCAGCAGTTTGGACCGTCCAGACAATGAGCAGTTCTTC
V: TRBV12-3/TRBV12-4
size: -
J: TRBJ2-1
D: -

CDR3: CSASHLTGVDQPQHF
DNA: TGCAGTGCTAGTCATTTAACGGGGGTGGATCAGCCCCAGCATTTT
V: TRBV20-1
size: -
J: TRBJ1-5
D: -

CDR3: CASIFRQGPDTQYF
DNA: TGCGCCAGCATCTTCCGACAGGGTCCAGATACGCAGTATTTT
V: TRBV5-1
size: few
J: TRBJ2-3
D: TRBD1

CDR3: CASSLEGNPYNEQFF
DNA: TGTGCCAGCAGCCTTGAGGGGAATCCCTACAATGAGCAGTTCTTC
V: TRBV3-1
size: many
J: TRBJ2-1
D: -

CDR3: CSAWGTYSPLHF
DNA: TGCAGTGCTTGGGGGACGTATTCACCCCTCCACTTT
V: TRBV20-1
size: many
J: TRBJ1-6
D: -